This TCR beta chain was identified in a study of response to subunit inactivated influenza vaccine. Study results and limitations: The authors put forward the suggestion that each seasonal influenza vaccination may bring in only a limited number of new T cells.

This clonotype was picked up a small number of times. Antigen specificity is unknown. TCRdb called the RT-PCR reads again in MiXCR, with one record for every CDR3 protein. The data contain more than 600,000 distinct CDR3 sequences, less than 20% of them singletons. Germline-derived CDR1 and CDR2 are SEHNR and FQNEAQ (reference sequence). Trimming stripped 2 bases from V and 5 bases from J, with 12 bases between. This CDR3 is 14 amino acids long. This TCR came from a man aged 45-65 years who received an inactivated influenza vaccine. Sequences were derived from PBMCs from blood, sampled around 5 days after vaccination. The V and J genes are TRBV7-9 and TRBJ2-5; D gene uncertain. The CDR3 nucleotides read TGTGCCAGCAGCTTAAGGGCTGTCGGGGAGACCCAGTACTTC. Its protein is CASSLRAVGETQYF.